The clone carrying this T cell receptor (beta chain) has a handful of counts. Antigen specificity is unknown. The data stem from a study of post-analysis software for immune sequencing data. Study-wide background: Multiple sclerosis in the patients followed relapsing-remitting, secondary progressive and progressive-relapsing courses. Study results and caveats: With F measure, samples from one preparation batch clustered together strongly. Compared with controls, patients showed significantly lower normalized Chao1 diversity. Controls had lower frequencies than patients of four or five TRBV segments, which included TRBV5-6, TRBV5-1 and TRBV20-1.

The CDR3 consists of 15 residues. Trimming at V came to 3 bases and at J to 3 bases, leaving 9 bases not matched to a gene. Germline CDR1 and CDR2: SGHDT and YYEEEE. Prepared libraries of TCR beta cDNA carried unique molecular identifiers. T cells numbering roughly 1 to 10 million yielded 500,000 to 550,000 cDNA molecules. TCRdb reprocessed the PCR reads via MiXCR and lists one record per CDR3 protein. Among approximately 730,000 distinct CDR3 sequences, around 46% were seen once, and the ten largest hold around 4.7%. The chain links TRBV5-6 to TRBJ2-7, with 7 bases fitting TRBD1. The sequenced sample consisted of blood. This receptor was obtained from a girl aged 5 to 17 with multiple sclerosis. The CDR3 loop is CASSSPGQINYEQYF. In nucleotides, the CDR3 is TGTGCCAGCAGCTCCCCGGGACAGATAAACTACGAGCAGTACTTC.